The subject of this entry is one TCR beta chain. Trimming took off 0 bases at V and 0 bases at J, with 11 bases between the two ends. The length of the CDR3 is 16 residues. Germline V gene lookup returns CDR1 SGHDN and CDR2 FVKESK. Produced via immunoSEQ multiplex PCR; TCRdb's table is partial and in-frame only. The repertoire holds 350,000 to 500,000 clones, about 90% seen once, with more than 3.5% in the top ten. The data are from a study of Ad26.COV2.S vaccination and SARS-CoV-2 variants. Noted treatment: 15 to 20 received Ad26.COV2.S at low or high dose, single or two shots; several received placebo; per-sample allocation not given. It was on day 63 after the first vaccine or placebo injection that samples were taken.

The sequencing used peripheral blood, collected in a trial of Ad26.COV2.S vaccine versus placebo. This sequence originates from a person aged 18-60 years who received the Ad26.COV2.S COVID-19 vaccine or a placebo. The chain links TRBV14 to TRBJ1-2; no clear D. The CDR3 nucleotides are TGTGCCAGCAGCCAAGATGTACCGGGAGCTAACTATGGCTACACCTTC. This encodes CASSQDVPGANYGYTF.